This TCR beta chain came from a study of human T cells and chemical hapten exposure. Study as a whole: Weekly administration of diphenylcyclopropenone to the scalp of patients continued throughout the approximately 23-week study.

Time point specified: patch test 1, 2 weeks after DPC sensitization. The treatment is: therapeutic diphenylcyclopropenone sensitization with weekly scalp DPC. Unfractionated whole blood served as the source for total RNA extraction. This clonotype was seen ten or more times. TCRdb reanalysed the RACE reads using MiXCR and keeps one entry per CDR3 protein. The table includes approximately 41,000 distinct CDR3 sequences, around 3.8% detected once. The germline V and J ends were trimmed by 5 bases and 4 bases, with 12 bases remaining between them. This CDR3 is 14 amino acids long. Germline V CDR1 and CDR2: MNHEY, SVGAGI.

The sample here was whole blood, taken in connection with sensitization to the hapten diphenylcyclopropenone (DPC). The TCR sequence derives from a man aged 50 to 60 with alopecia areata. Some clones in this sample may be carry-over from other donors' samples. The J gene is TRBJ1-3, the V gene TRBV6-5; D unclear. CDR3 residues: CASSPPGGGNTIYF. DNA of the CDR3: TGTGCCAGCAGTCCGCCGGGTGGCGGAAACACCATATATTTT.